The present TCR beta chain was sequenced within a study of OX40 agonist ivuxolimab in advanced cancers. The study, taken as a whole, reports: Clonal expansion from baseline to week 6 occurred in both CD4+ and CD8+ T cells.

Relative to its sample, this clone is medium-sized. Its antigen is not identified. V gave up 1 base and J gave up 6 bases, with 15 bases separating them. CDR1 SGHAT and CDR2 FQNNGV come from the germline V gene. This CDR3 comprises 16 residues. Drawing of blood for sampling happened at baseline, at cycle 4 day 1, and at cycle 7 day 1. The method was immunoSEQ multiplex PCR; TCRdb's version includes in-frame clones alone and lacks a portion of them. Of 70,000 or so clones in the sample, about 82% were seen once. The starting material was CD4+ or CD8+ T cells sorted from blood, obtained in a trial of the OX40 agonist ivuxolimab. The chain combines TRBV11-2 with TRBJ2-2; D unresolved. This clonotype was obtained from an adult with an advanced solid tumor such as melanoma, head and neck, liver or kidney cancer. The CDR3 spells CASSLASGGRSGELFF. CDR3 nucleotide sequence: TGTGCCAGCAGCTTAGCGTCAGGCGGAAGGTCCGGGGAGCTGTTTTTT.